The rows below give T cell receptor beta chains drawn from one sample of a study of blood T cell repertoires in COVID-19. The repertoire was sequenced with immunoSEQ multiplex PCR; TCRdb's copy has only in-frame clones and lacks some. The sample has over 200,000 clones; approximately 83% are singletons. Sequencing used peripheral blood. Every receptor here comes from a man aged 45-60 years with active or convalescent COVID-19. Each CDR3 is given with its conserved first and last residue.

j_gene	v_gene	CDR3aa
TRBJ1-1	TRBV30	CAWSVGAGTEAFF
TRBJ1-2	TRBV4-1	CARSRDGGGSGYTF
TRBJ1-4	TRBV9	CASSPFGTGTEKLFF
TRBJ1-1	TRBV5-4	CASSPGTGGHTEAFF
TRBJ2-7	TRBV29-1	CSVEDRGYEQYF
TRBJ1-4	TRBV2	CASPVEQGEREKLFF
TRBJ2-3	TRBV15	CATSAPGRGGRDTQYF
TRBJ2-1	TRBV13	CASSLGSGEQFF
TRBJ2-7	TRBV6-2/TRBV6-3	CASSYAGTGFFYEQYF
TRBJ1-4	TRBV4-2	CASSPGQGGEKLFF
TRBJ2-7	TRBV30	CAWSVGLAVYEQYF
TRBJ1-1	TRBV20-1	CSASWGGNTEAFF
TRBJ2-3	TRBV12-3/TRBV12-4	CASKSGGGDTQYF
TRBJ1-1	TRBV6-1	CASSELPGQGTEAFF
TRBJ1-2	TRBV10-2	CASRTGTGSAYGYTF
TRBJ2-5	TRBV19	CASSKGLPRGQETQYF
TRBJ2-7	TRBV21-1	CASSTQRGGGPTYEQYF
TRBJ2-3	TRBV5-1	CASSLDRTTDTQYF
TRBJ2-2	TRBV7-3	CASRQGTQGNTGELFF
TRBJ2-1	TRBV20-1	CSASIAEQFF
TRBJ1-1	TRBV5-4	CASSSLFGNTEAFF
TRBJ1-2	TRBV28	CASTLAGGGYGYTF
TRBJ2-7	TRBV28	CASSLIGGGAYEQYF
TRBJ2-5	TRBV9	CASSPRRVLAGGNGQETQYF
TRBJ1-5	TRBV6-5	CASGWGPGNNQPQHF
TRBJ1-2	TRBV5-1	CASSLGVARSYYGYTF
TRBJ2-3	TRBV6-6	CASSYAGTTDTQYF
TRBJ2-1	TRBV5-5	CASSRDFDEQFF
TRBJ1-4	TRBV20-1	CSASNGQATNEKLFF
TRBJ2-7	TRBV6-2/TRBV6-3	CASSYDGTPDEQYF
TRBJ2-7	TRBV28	CASSLSQPPTYEQYF
TRBJ1-2	TRBV9	CASSVAGSFGYTF
TRBJ1-5	TRBV2	CASSRGDNQPQHF
TRBJ1-5	TRBV2	CASTREYSNQPQHF
TRBJ1-2	TRBV5-1	CASSLEGRGSYGYTF
TRBJ2-2	TRBV6-4	CASSPGTSGGGELFF
TRBJ2-7	TRBV7-8	CASSGTGAKYEQYF
TRBJ1-4	TRBV28	CASSLASDHRRKLFF
TRBJ1-1	TRBV5-1	CASSPGTLTYGNTEAFF
TRBJ1-6	TRBV3-1/TRBV3-2	CASSQQGSIRSPLHF
TRBJ2-3	TRBV7-2	CASSPPTSGGIDTQYF
TRBJ2-1	TRBV5-4	CASSLGGGSYNEQFF
TRBJ1-4	TRBV4-2	CASSQVSGADNEKLFF
TRBJ1-2	TRBV7-2	CASSLTSYGYTF
TRBJ1-4	TRBV5-1	CASSLGTANEKLFF
TRBJ1-3	TRBV3-1/TRBV3-2	CASSQGSSGNTIYF
TRBJ1-6	TRBV5-6	CASSPGRGGSYNSPLHF
TRBJ1-4	TRBV9	CASSERTGRPNEKLFF
TRBJ2-7	TRBV7-3	CASSLTSDTAYEQYF
TRBJ1-3	TRBV7-9	CASSSYRDRAGNTIYF
TRBJ1-4	TRBV6-1	CASSDSATNEKLFF
TRBJ1-4	TRBV9	CASSVGTDPNEKLFF
TRBJ1-1	TRBV28	CASRSASSVNTEAFF